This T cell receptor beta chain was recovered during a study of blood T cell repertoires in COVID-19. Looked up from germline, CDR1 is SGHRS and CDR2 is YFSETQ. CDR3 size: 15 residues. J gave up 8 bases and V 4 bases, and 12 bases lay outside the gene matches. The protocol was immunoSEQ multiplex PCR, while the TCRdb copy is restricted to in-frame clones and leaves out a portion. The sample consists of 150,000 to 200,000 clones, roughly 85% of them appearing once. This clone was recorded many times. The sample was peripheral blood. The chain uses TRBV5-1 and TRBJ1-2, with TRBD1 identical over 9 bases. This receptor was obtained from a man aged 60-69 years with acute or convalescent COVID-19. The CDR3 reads CASSVLQGARNGYTF. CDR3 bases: TGCGCCAGCAGCGTCTTACAGGGGGCAAGGAACGGCTACACCTTC.